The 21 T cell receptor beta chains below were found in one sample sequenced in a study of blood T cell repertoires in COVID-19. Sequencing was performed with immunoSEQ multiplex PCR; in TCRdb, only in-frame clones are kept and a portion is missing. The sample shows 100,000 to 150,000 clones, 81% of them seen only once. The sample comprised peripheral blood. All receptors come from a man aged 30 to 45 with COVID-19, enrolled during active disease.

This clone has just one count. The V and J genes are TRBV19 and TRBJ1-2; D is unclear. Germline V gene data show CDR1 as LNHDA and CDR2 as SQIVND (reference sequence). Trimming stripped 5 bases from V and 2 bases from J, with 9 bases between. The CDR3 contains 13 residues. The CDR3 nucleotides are TGTGCCAGTAGTGGTAACTTAAACTATGGCTACACCTTC. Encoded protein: CASSGNLNYGYTF.

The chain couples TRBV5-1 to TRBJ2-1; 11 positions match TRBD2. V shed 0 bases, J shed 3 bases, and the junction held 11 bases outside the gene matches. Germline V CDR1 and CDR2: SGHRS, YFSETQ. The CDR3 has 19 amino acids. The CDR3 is CASSLGAGRGLAGYNEQFF. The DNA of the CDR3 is TGCGCCAGCAGCTTGGGGGCAGGGCGAGGACTAGCGGGCTACAATGAGCAGTTCTTC.

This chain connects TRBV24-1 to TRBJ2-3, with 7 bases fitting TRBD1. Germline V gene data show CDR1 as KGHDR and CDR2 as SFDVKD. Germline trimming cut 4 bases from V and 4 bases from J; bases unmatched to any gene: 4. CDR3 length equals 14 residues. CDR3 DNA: TGTGCCACCAGTGAGGGGACAGCTCCAGATACGCAGTATTTT. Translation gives CATSEGTAPDTQYF.

DNA for the CDR3: TGCGCCAGCAGCTTACCAAGGGGGAGGGCCAACGTCCTGACTTTC. Its translation: CASSLPRGRANVLTF. The V and J genes are TRBV5-1 and TRBJ2-6; the D gene is possibly TRBD1 (6 bases). Trimming shortened V by 2 bases and J by 5 bases, and 11 bases separated the two germline ends. The CDR3 is 15 residues long. Germline-derived CDR1 and CDR2 are SGHRS and YFSETQ.

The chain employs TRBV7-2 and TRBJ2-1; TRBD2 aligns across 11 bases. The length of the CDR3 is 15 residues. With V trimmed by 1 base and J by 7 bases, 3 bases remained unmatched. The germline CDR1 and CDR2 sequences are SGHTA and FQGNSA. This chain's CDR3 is CASSLVSGGANEQFF. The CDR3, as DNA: TGTGCCAGCAGCTTAGTTAGCGGGGGGGCAAATGAGCAGTTCTTC.

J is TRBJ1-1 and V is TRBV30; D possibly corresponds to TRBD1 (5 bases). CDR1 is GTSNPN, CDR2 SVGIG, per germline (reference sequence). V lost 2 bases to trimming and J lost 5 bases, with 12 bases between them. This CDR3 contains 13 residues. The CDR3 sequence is CAWSSGGETEAFF. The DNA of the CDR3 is TGTGCCTGGAGTTCCGGGGGAGAGACTGAAGCTTTCTTT.

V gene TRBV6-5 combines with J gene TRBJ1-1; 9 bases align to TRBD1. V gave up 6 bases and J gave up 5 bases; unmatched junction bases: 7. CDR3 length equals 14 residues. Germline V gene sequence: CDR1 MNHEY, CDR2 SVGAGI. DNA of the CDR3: TGTGCCAGCAGAGGAACGACAGGGGGGACTGAAGCTTTCTTT. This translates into CASRGTTGGTEAFF.

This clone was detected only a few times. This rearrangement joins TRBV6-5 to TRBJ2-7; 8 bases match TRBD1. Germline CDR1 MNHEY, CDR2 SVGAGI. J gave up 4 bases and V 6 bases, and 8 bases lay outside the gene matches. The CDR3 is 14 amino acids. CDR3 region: CASSFGQGGYEQYF. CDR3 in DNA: TGTGCCAGCAGCTTCGGACAGGGTGGGTACGAGCAGTACTTC.

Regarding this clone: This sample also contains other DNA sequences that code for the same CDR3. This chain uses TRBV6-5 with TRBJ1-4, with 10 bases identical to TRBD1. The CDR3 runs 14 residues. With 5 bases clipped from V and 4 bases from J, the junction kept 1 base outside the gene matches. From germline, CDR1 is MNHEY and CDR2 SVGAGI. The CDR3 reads CASSRDRGNEKLFF. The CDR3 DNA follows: TGTGCCAGCAGTAGGGACAGGGGTAATGAAAAACTGTTTTTT.

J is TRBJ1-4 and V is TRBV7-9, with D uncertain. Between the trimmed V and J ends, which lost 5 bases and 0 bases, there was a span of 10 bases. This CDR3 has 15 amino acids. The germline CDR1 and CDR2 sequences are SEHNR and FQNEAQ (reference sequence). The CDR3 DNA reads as TGTGCCAGCAGCCTCACAGAGTCAACTAATGAAAAACTGTTTTTT. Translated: CASSLTESTNEKLFF. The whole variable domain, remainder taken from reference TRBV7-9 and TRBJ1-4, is DTGVSQNPRHKITKRGQNVTFRCDPISEHNRLYWYRQTLGQGPEFLTYFQNEAQLEKSRLLSDRFSAERPKGSFSTLEIQRTEQGDSAMYLCASSLTESTNEKLFFGSGTQLSVL.

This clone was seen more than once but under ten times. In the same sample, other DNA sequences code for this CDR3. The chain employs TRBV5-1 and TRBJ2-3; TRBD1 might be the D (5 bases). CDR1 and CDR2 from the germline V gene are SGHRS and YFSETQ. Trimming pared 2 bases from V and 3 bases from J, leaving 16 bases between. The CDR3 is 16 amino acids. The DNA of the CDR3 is TGCGCCAGCAGCTTAGTTTTTAGGACATCTACAGATACGCAGTATTTT. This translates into CASSLVFRTSTDTQYF.

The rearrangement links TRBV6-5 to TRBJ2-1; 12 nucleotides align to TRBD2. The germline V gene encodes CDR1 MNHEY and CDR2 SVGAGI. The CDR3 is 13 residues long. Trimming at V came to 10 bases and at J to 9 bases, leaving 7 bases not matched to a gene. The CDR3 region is CATPSSGRGEQFF. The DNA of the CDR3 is TGTGCCACCCCATCTAGCGGGAGGGGTGAGCAGTTCTTC.

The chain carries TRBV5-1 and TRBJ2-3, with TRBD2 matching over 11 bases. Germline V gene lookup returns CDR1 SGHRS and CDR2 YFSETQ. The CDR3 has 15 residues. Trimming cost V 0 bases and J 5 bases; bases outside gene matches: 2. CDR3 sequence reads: CASSLGGLAGDTQYF. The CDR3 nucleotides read TGCGCCAGCAGCTTGGGCGGACTAGCGGGAGATACGCAGTATTTT.

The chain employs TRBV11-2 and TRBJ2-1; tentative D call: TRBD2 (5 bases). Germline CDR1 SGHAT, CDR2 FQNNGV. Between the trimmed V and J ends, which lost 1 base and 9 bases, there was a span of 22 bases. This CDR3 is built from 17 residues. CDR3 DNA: TGTGCCAGCAGCTTAGGCCCCCCCCGGGTTCTAGGAGGTGAGCAGTTCTTC. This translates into CASSLGPPRVLGGEQFF.

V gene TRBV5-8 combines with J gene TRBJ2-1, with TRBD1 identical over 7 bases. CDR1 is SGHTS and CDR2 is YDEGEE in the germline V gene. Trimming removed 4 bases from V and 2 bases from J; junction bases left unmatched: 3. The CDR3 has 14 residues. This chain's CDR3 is CASSPGTAYNEQFF. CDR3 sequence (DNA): TGTGCCAGCAGCCCCGGGACAGCCTACAATGAGCAGTTCTTC.

This CDR3 reads CASGLTGGNTEAFF. In DNA, the CDR3 is TGTGCTAGTGGTTTAACAGGGGGAAACACTGAAGCTTTCTTT. V usage is TRBV12-5 and J usage is TRBJ1-1; 8 bases align to TRBD1. CDR3 length: 14 residues. CDR1 is LGHNT, CDR2 FRNRAP, per germline. Germline trimming cut 3 bases from V and 2 bases from J; bases unmatched to any gene: 2.

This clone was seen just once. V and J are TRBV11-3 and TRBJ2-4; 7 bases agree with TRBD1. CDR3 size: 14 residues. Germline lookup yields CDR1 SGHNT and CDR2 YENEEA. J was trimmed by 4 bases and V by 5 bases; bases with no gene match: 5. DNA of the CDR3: TGTGCCAGCAGCGTCCGGGACAGAAAAAACATTCAGTACTTC. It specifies CASSVRDRKNIQYF.

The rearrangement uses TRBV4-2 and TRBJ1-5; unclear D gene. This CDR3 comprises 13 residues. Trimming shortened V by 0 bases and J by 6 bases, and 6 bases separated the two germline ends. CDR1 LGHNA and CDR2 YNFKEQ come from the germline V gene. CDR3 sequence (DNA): TGTGCCAGCAGCCAAGATATCGGTCAGCCCCAGCATTTT. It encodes CASSQDIGQPQHF.

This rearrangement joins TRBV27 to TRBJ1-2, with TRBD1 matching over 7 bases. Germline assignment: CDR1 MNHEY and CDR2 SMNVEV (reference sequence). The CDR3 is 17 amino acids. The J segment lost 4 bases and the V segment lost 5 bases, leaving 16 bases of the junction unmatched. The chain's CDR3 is CASSRHPTKGAPYGYTF. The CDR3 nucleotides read TGTGCCAGCAGTCGACACCCTACAAAGGGGGCCCCCTATGGCTACACCTTC.

The CDR3 nucleotides read TGTGCCAGAAGCTGGAAAATAGCGGGAAACTCCTACAATGAGCAGTTCTTC. This encodes CARSWKIAGNSYNEQFF. The chain links TRBV5-3 to TRBJ2-1; 8 bases line up with TRBD2. TRBV5-3 is an ORF, and what it does is uncertain. After removal of 3 bases from V and 0 bases from J, the junction contained 8 bases not matched to a gene. This CDR3 region has 17 residues.

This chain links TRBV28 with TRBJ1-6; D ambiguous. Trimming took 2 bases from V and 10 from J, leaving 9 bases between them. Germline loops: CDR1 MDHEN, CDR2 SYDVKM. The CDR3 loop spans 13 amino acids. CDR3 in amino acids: CASSLIYLSPLHF. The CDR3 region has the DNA TGTGCCAGCAGTTTAATTTACCTATCACCCCTCCACTTT.